This record concerns one TCR beta chain sequence. This sample is drawn from a study of blood T cell repertoires in COVID-19. From germline, CDR1 is LGHNA and CDR2 YNFKEQ. The ends were cut back, 4 bases at V and 4 bases at J, with 10 bases in the middle. This CDR3 is 13 amino acids long. Only in-frame clones appear in the TCRdb table, and some are missing; sequencing was by immunoSEQ multiplex PCR. This table has under 200,000 clones, roughly 82% appearing once. This chain uses TRBV4-2 with TRBJ1-1; D is undetermined. The receptor was derived from a woman aged 25-40 years with acute or convalescent COVID-19. The source material was peripheral blood. This CDR3 is CASSPPPFTEAFF. In DNA form, the CDR3 reads TGTGCCAGCAGCCCCCCCCCTTTCACTGAAGCTTTCTTT.